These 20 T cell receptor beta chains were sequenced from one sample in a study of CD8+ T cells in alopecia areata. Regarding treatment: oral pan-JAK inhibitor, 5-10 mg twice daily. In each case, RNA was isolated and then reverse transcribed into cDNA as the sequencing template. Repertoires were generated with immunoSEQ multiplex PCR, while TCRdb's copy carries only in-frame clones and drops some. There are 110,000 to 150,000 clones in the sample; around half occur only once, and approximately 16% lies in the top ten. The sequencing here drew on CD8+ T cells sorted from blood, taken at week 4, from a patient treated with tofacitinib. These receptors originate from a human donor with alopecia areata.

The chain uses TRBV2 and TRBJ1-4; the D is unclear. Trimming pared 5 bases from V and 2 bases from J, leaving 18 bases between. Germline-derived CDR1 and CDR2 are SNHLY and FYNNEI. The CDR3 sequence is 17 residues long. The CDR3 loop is CASSFAAQEITNEKLFF. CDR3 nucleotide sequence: TGTGCCAGCAGTTTTGCCGCACAAGAAATCACTAATGAAAAACTGTTTTTT.

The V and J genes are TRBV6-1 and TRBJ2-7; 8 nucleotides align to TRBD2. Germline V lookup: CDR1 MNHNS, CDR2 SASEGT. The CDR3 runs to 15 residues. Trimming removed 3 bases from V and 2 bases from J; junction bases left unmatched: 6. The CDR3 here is CASSESSGHPYEQYF. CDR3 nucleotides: TGTGCCAGCAGTGAGTCTAGCGGGCATCCCTACGAGCAGTACTTC.

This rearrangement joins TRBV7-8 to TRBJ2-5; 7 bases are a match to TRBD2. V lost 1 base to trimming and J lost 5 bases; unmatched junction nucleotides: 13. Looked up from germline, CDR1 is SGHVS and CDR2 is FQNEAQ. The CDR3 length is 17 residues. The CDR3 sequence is CASSLGPGAGELETQYF. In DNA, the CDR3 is TGTGCCAGCAGCTTAGGGCCCGGGGCGGGGGAGCTGGAGACCCAGTACTTC.

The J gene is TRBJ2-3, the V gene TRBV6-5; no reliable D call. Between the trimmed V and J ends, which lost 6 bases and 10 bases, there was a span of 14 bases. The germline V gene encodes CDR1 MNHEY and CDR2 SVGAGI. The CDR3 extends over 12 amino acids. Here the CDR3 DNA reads TGTGCCAGCAGAGGGTGGTCGGCGCCGCAGTATTTT. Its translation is CASRGWSAPQYF.

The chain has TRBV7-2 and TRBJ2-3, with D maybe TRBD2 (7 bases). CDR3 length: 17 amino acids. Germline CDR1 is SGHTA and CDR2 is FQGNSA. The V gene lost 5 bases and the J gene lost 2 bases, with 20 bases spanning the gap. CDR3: CASSRPIEGGDTDTQYF. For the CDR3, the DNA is TGTGCCAGCAGCCGCCCGATTGAGGGGGGGGACACAGATACGCAGTATTTT.

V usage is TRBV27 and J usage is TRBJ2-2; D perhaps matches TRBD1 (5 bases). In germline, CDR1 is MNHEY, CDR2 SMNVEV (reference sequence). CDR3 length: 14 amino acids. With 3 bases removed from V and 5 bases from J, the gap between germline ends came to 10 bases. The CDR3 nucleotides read TGTGCCAGCAGTTTTCAGGGTTGGACCGGGGAGCTGTTTTTT. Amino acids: CASSFQGWTGELFF.

The CDR3: CAWSVLTSVTFF. CDR3 nucleotides: TGTGCCTGGAGTGTACTGACTAGTGTTACGTTCTTC. V gene TRBV30 combines with J gene TRBJ2-1; D is possibly TRBD2 (6 bases). The CDR3 is 12 amino acids. With 0 bases removed from V and 15 bases from J, the gap between germline ends came to 15 bases. Germline V gene sequence: CDR1 GTSNPN, CDR2 SVGIG (reference sequence).

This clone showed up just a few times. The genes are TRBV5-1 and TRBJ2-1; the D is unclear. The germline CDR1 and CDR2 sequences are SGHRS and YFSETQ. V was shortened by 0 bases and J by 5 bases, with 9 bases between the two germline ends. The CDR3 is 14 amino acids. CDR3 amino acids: CASSLEENDNEQFF. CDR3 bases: TGCGCCAGCAGCTTGGAGGAAAACGACAATGAGCAGTTCTTC.

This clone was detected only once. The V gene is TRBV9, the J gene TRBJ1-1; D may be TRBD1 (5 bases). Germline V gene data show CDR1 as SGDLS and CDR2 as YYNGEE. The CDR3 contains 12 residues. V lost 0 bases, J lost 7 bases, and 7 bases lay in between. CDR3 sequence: CASSVAQDEAFF. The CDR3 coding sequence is TGTGCCAGCAGCGTAGCACAGGATGAAGCTTTCTTT.

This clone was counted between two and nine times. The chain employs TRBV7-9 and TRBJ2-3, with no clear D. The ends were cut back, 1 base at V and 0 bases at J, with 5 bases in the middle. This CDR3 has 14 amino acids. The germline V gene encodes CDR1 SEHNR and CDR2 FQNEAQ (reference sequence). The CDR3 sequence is CASSLGRSTDTQYF. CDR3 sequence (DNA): TGTGCCAGCAGCTTAGGCAGGAGCACAGATACGCAGTATTTT.

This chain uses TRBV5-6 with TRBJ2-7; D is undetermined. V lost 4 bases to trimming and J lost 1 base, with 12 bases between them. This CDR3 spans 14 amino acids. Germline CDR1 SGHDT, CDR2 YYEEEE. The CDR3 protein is CASSDSVGSYEQYF. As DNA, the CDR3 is TGTGCCAGCAGCGATAGTGTGGGATCCTACGAGCAGTACTTC.

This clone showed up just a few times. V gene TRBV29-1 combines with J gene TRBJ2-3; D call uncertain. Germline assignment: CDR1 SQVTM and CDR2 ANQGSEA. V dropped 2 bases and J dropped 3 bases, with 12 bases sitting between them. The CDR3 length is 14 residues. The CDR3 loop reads CSVERWLWTDTQYF. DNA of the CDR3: TGCAGCGTTGAAAGGTGGCTATGGACAGATACGCAGTATTTT.

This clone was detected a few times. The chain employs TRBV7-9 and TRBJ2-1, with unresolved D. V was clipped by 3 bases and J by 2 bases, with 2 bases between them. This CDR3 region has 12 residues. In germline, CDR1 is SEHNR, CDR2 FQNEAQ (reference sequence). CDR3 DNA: TGTGCCAGCAGCTTTCCCTACAATGAGCAGTTCTTC. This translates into CASSFPYNEQFF.

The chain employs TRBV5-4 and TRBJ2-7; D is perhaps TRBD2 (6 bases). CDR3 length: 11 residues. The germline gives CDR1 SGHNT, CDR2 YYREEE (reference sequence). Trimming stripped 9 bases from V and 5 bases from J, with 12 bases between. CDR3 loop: CATNGGDEQYF. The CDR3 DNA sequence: TGTGCCACAAACGGGGGTGACGAGCAGTACTTC.

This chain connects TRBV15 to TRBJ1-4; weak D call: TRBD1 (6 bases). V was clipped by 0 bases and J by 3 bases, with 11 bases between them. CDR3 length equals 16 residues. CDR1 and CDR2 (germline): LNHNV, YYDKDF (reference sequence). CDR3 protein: CATSRETGWANEKLFF. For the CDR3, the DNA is TGTGCCACCAGCAGAGAAACAGGGTGGGCTAATGAAAAACTGTTTTTT.

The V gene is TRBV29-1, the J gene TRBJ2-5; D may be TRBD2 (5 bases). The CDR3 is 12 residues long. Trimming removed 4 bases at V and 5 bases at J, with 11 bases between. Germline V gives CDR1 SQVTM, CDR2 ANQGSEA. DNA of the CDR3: TGCAGCGTTGTATGGGTAGCGGAGACCCAGTACTTC. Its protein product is CSVVWVAETQYF.

This CDR3 is CAWSWDSHNEQFF. In DNA form, the CDR3 reads TGTGCCTGGAGTTGGGACAGTCACAATGAGCAGTTCTTC. The J gene is TRBJ2-1, the V gene TRBV30; 7 positions match TRBD1. Germline V gene data show CDR1 as GTSNPN and CDR2 as SVGIG (reference sequence). The CDR3 extends over 13 amino acids. J was trimmed by 5 bases and V by 2 bases; bases with no gene match: 3.

The CDR3 here is CASSLVTFGANVLTF. In DNA form, the CDR3 reads TGTGCCAGCAGCTTAGTCACCTTTGGGGCCAACGTCCTGACTTTC. The chain links TRBV13 to TRBJ2-6; D is undetermined. The germline V gene has CDR1 PRHDT and CDR2 FYEKMQ (reference sequence). This CDR3 region has 15 residues. Trimming shortened V by 1 base and J by 3 bases, and 7 bases separated the two germline ends.

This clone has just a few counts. CDR3 residues: CASSLGVRSYEQYF. The CDR3 DNA sequence: TGTGCCAGCAGCCTCGGGGTACGGTCCTACGAGCAGTACTTC. The chain links TRBV6-5 to TRBJ2-7, with TRBD2 as a possible D gene (5 bases). Trimming cost V 6 bases and J 1 base, with 13 bases left between them. Germline CDR1 MNHEY, CDR2 SVGAGI. CDR3 length equals 14 residues.

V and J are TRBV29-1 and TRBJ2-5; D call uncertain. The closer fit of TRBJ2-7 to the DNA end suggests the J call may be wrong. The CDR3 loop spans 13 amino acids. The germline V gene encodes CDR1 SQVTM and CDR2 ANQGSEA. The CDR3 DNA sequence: TGCAGCGTTGAAAGTCAGGCCGCCCACGAGCAGTACTTC. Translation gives CSVESQAAHEQYF.